This TCR beta chain is drawn from a study of blood T cells in healthy people across ages. Broader study findings: The fall in TCR beta diversity per million T cells was roughly linear with age.

Of note for this clonotype: Its antigen is unknown.

With a J-beta primer mix and a sample-barcoded 5' primer, a second PCR ran 7 to 11 cycles. Each CDR3 protein is one row after TCRdb ran MiXCR on the 5' RACE reads. The data hold about 1 million distinct CDR3 sequences, with 40% to 45% observed a single time. The V gene lost 0 bases and the J gene lost 1 base, with 9 bases spanning the gap. Germline V gives CDR1 LGHNA, CDR2 YNFKEQ. This CDR3 spans 15 amino acids. The sequenced sample was blood. The chain links TRBV4-2 to TRBJ2-5; D ambiguous. The receptor's source is a woman in her fifties or sixties in good health. The CDR3 is CASSQEVATQETQYF. CDR3 DNA: TGTGCCAGCAGCCAAGAGGTTGCGACCCAAGAGACCCAGTACTTC.